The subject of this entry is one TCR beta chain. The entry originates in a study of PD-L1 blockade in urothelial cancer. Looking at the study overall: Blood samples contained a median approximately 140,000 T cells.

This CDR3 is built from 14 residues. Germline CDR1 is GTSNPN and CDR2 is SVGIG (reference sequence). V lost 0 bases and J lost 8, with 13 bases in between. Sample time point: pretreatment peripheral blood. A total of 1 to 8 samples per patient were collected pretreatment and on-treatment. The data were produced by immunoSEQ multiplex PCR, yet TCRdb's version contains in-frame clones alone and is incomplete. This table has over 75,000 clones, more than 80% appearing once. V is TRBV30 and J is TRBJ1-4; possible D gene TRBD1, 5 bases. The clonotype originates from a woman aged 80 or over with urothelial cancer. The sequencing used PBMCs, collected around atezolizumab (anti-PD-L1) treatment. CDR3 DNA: TGTGCCTGGAGTGTAACCCGCCGGGGGGAAAAACTGTTTTTT. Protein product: CAWSVTRRGEKLFF.